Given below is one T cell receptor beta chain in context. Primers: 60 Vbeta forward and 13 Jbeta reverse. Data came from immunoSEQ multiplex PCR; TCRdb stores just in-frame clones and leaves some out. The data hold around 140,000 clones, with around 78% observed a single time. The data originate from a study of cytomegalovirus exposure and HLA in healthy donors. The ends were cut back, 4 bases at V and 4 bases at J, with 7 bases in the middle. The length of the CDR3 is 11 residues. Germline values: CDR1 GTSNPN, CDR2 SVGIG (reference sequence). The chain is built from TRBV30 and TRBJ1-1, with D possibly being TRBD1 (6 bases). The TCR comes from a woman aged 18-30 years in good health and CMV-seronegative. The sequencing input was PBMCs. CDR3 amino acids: CAWNRVTEAFF. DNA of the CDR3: TGTGCCTGGAACAGGGTCACTGAAGCTTTCTTT. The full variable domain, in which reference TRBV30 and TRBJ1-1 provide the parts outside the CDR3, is SQTIHQWPATLVQPVGSPLSLECTVEGTSNPNLYWYRQAAGRGLQLLFYSVGIGQISSEVPQNLSASRPQDRQFILSSKKLLLSDSGFYLCAWNRVTEAFFGQGTRLTVV.